The 5 T cell receptor beta chains given below trace back to one sample, sequenced in a study of control samples from healthy donors and cancer patients. Sequencing was performed with immunoSEQ multiplex PCR; in TCRdb, only in-frame clones are kept and a portion is missing. Among more than 45,000 clones, more than 85% were seen once, and the ten largest hold approximately 0.95%. The sample taken for sequencing was PBMCs. The receptors originated from a man younger than 45 with colorectal cancer.

On this clone itself: The junction departs from germline at one end; a sequencing error may be responsible. The sample has other DNA sequences that encode this CDR3 too. The genes are TRBV19 and TRBJ1-5, with 7 bases fitting TRBD1. The germline CDR1 and CDR2 sequences are LNHDA and SQIVND (reference sequence). The CDR3 loop spans 15 amino acids. The CDR3 loop reads CASGGQAHSNQPQHF. Written as DNA, the CDR3 is TGTGCCAGCGGAGGACAGGCTCATAGCAATCAGCCCCAACATTTT.

This chain joins TRBV6-1 and TRBJ1-3; tentative D call: TRBD1 (5 bases). This CDR3 spans 15 amino acids. V was clipped by 1 base and J by 1 base, with 8 bases between them. Germline loops: CDR1 MNHNS, CDR2 SASEGT. CDR3 loop: CASSEVGGSGNTIYF. The CDR3 DNA is TGTGCCAGCAGTGAAGTCGGGGGGTCTGGAAACACCATATATTTT.

The CDR3 region is CASTNRDRDTGELFF. The CDR3 coding sequence is TGTGCCAGCACCAACCGGGACAGGGACACCGGGGAGCTGTTTTTT. V usage is TRBV6-5 and J usage is TRBJ2-2; 9 bases are a match to TRBD1. The CDR3 runs 15 residues. V was clipped by 7 bases and J by 3 bases; unmatched bases: 6. Looked up from germline, CDR1 is MNHEY and CDR2 is SVGAGI.

The genes are TRBV12-5 and TRBJ1-1; D call uncertain. Trimming stripped 3 bases from V and 1 base from J, with 6 bases between. The CDR3 extends over 13 amino acids. CDR1 LGHNT and CDR2 FRNRAP come from the germline V gene. The CDR3 DNA reads as TGTGCTAGTGGTTTAAAAGGGAACACTGAAGCTTTCTTT. It yields the protein CASGLKGNTEAFF.

This chain connects TRBV29-1 to TRBJ2-5; maybe TRBD1 (6 bases). V was trimmed by 3 bases and J by 1 base, leaving 9 bases between them. Germline assignment: CDR1 SQVTM and CDR2 ANQGSEA. CDR3 length: 13 residues. Here the CDR3 DNA reads TGCAGCGTTGATGGACAGTCCCAAGAGACCCAGTACTTC. Its translation is CSVDGQSQETQYF.